This entry lists 7 T cell receptor beta chains sequenced from one sample in a study of T cells in Graves' hyperthyroidism and ophthalmopathy. The CDR3 regions of TCR beta were amplified from RNA transcripts. First-round RT-PCR of the TCR CDR3 relied on the HTBI primer set. One entry per CDR3 protein results from TCRdb running MiXCR on the multiplex PCR reads. The sample has 350,000 or so distinct CDR3 sequences; 15% to 20% are singletons. Sequenced input: blood. The source of these receptors is a woman aged 40 to 49 with Graves' ophthalmopathy.

This clonotype was counted a few times. This rearrangement joins TRBV14 to TRBJ1-1; weak D call: TRBD1 (6 bases). V shed 4 bases and J shed 5 bases, with 11 bases lying between them. The CDR3 is made up of 13 amino acids. Germline V CDR1 and CDR2: SGHDN, FVKESK. The CDR3 region is CASSLNRVTEAFF. The CDR3 DNA follows: TGTGCCAGCAGCCTAAACAGGGTAACTGAAGCTTTCTTT. Together with reference TRBV14 and TRBJ1-1, the CDR3 gives the full variable domain: EAGVTQFPSHSVIEKGQTVTLRCDPISGHDNLYWYRRVMGKEIKFLLHFVKESKQDESGMPNNRFLAERTGGTYSTLKVQPAELEDSGVYFCASSLNRVTEAFFGQGTRLTVV.

This clonotype was seen repeatedly, ten times or more. This sequence joins TRBV28 and TRBJ2-7, with TRBD2 as a possible D gene (6 bases). CDR3 length: 14 amino acids. From germline, CDR1 is MDHEN and CDR2 SYDVKM. V was pared by 5 bases and J by 9 bases, with 20 bases between. For the CDR3, the DNA is TGTGCCAGCAGTCCTTCTTTGACTCTGGGAGGGCAGTACTTC. This encodes CASSPSLTLGGQYF.

This clonotype was recorded at least ten times. The chain couples TRBV19 to TRBJ2-6, with D perhaps assigned TRBD1 or TRBD2 (5 bases each). V gave up 3 bases and J gave up 0 bases, with 9 bases separating them. The CDR3 sequence is 16 residues long. Germline loops: CDR1 LNHDA, CDR2 SQIVND (reference sequence). CDR3 in amino acids: CASSIRGISGANVLTF. The CDR3 DNA reads as TGTGCCAGTAGTATCCGGGGCATCTCTGGGGCCAACGTCCTGACTTTC.

The rearrangement joins TRBV28 to TRBJ1-5, with 8 bases fitting TRBD1. The CDR3 is 15 amino acids. Germline CDR1 reads MDHEN; CDR2 reads SYDVKM. The junction had 8 bases not matched to a gene; V was cut back by 6 bases and J by 4 bases. This CDR3 is CASRTGAPMNQPQHF. In nucleotides, the CDR3 is TGTGCCAGCAGGACAGGGGCCCCCATGAATCAGCCCCAGCATTTT.

This chain connects TRBV20-1 to TRBJ2-3; 14 bases map to TRBD2. The CDR3 covers 19 residues. V trimming: 5 bases; J trimming: 0 bases; junction bases outside the gene matches: 13. The germline V gene has CDR1 DFQATT and CDR2 SNEGSKA (reference sequence). The CDR3 here is CSAGRGTSGSLLSTDTQYF. The CDR3, as DNA: TGCAGTGCTGGTCGAGGGACTAGCGGGAGCCTCCTTAGCACAGATACGCAGTATTTT.

This clonotype was seen ten or more times. The chain carries TRBV7-3 and TRBJ1-3; D unresolved. This CDR3 region has 13 residues. Germline V CDR1 and CDR2: SGHTA, FQGTGA. The V and J ends lost 8 bases and 2 bases respectively, with 10 bases between them. The CDR3 spells CASGDSTGNTIYF. The DNA of the CDR3 is TGTGCCAGCGGAGACTCTACTGGAAACACCATATATTTT.

This clonotype showed up many times. The chain combines TRBV6-1 with TRBJ1-1, with D unresolved. Trimming removed 7 bases from V and 0 bases from J, with 9 bases in between. The CDR3 is made up of 13 amino acids. The germline CDR1 and CDR2 sequences are MNHNS and SASEGT. The CDR3 is CASNSIMNTEAFF. The CDR3 DNA reads as TGTGCCAGCAACTCGATCATGAACACTGAAGCTTTCTTT.